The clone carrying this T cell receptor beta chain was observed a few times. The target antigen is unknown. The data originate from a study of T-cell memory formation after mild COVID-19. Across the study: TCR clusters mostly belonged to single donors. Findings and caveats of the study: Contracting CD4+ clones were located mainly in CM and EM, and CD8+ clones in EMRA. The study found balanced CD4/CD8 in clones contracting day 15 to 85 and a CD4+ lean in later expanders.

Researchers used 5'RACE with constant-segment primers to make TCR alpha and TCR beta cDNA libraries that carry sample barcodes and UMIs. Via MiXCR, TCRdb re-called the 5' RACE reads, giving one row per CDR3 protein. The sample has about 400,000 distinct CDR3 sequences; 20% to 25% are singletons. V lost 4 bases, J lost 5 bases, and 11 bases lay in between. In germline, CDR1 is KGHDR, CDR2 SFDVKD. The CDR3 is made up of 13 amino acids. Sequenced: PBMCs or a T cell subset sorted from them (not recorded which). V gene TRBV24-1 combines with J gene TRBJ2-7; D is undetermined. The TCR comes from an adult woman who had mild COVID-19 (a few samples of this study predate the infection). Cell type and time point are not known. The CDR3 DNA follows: TGTGCCACCAGTGACCCGCCATTGGACGAGCAGTACTTC. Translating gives CATSDPPLDEQYF.